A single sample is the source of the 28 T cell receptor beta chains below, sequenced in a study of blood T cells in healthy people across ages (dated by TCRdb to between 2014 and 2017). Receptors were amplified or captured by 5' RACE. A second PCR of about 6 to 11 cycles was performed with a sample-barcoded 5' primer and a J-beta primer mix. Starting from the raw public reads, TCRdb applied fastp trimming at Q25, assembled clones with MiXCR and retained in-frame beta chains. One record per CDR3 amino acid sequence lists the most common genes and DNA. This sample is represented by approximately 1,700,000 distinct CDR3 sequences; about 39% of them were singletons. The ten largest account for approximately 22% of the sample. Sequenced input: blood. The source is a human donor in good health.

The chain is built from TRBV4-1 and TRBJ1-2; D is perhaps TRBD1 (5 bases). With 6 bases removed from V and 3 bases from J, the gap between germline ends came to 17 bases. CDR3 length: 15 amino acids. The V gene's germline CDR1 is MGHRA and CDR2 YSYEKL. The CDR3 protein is CASRPVGRGDYGYTF. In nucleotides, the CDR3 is TGCGCCAGCAGGCCCGTGGGAAGGGGAGACTATGGCTACACCTTC.

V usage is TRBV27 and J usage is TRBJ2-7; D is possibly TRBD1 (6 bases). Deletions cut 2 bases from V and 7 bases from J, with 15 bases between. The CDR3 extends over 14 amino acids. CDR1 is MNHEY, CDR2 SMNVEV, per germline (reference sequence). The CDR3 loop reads CASSLQGKVGEQYF. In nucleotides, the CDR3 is TGTGCCAGCAGTTTACAGGGGAAGGTTGGTGAGCAGTACTTC.

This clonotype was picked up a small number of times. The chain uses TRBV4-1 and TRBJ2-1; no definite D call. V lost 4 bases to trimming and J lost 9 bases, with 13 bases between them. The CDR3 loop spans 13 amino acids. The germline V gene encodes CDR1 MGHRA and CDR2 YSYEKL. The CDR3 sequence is CASSLRLPFEQFF. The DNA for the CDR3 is TGCGCCAGCAGCCTACGTCTACCATTTGAGCAGTTCTTC.

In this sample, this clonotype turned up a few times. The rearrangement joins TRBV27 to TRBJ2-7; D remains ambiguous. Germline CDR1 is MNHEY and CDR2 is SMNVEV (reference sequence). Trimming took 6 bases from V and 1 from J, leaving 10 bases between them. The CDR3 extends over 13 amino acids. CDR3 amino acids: CASSHSPSYEQYF. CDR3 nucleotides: TGTGCCAGCAGCCATAGTCCTTCCTACGAGCAGTACTTC.

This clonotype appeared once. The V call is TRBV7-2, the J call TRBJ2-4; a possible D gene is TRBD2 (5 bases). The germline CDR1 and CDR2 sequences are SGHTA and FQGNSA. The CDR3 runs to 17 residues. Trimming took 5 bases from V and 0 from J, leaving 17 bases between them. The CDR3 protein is CASSPPLGGIAKNIQYF. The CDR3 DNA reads TGTGCCAGCAGCCCTCCGCTAGGAGGAATAGCCAAAAACATTCAGTACTTC. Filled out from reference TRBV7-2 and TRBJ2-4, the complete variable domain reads GAGVSQSPSNKVTEKGKDVELRCDPISGHTALYWYRQSLGQGLEFLIYFQGNSAPDKSGLPSDRFSAERTGGSVSTLTIQRTQQEDSAVYLCASSPPLGGIAKNIQYFGAGTRLSVL.

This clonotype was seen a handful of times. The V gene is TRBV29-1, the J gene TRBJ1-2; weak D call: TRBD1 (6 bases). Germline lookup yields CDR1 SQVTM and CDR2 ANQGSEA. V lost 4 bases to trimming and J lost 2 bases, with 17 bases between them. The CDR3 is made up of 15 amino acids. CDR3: CSVASMGGANYGYTF. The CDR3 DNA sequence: TGCAGCGTTGCCTCCATGGGGGGCGCAAACTATGGCTACACCTTC.

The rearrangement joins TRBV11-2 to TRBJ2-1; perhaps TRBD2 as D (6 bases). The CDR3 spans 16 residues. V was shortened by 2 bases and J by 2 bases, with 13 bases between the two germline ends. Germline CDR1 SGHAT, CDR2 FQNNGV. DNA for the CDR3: TGTGCCAGCAGCTTATCTGCGGGACTTCCCTACAATGAGCAGTTCTTC. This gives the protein CASSLSAGLPYNEQFF.

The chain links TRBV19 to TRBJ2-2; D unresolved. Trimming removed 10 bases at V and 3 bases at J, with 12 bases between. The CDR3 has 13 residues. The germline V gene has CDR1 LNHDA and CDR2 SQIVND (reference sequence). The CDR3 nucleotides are TGTGCCACAGGACGGAAGCACACCGGGGAGCTGTTTTTT. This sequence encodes CATGRKHTGELFF. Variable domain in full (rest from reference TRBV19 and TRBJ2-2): DGGITQSPKYLFRKEGQNVTLSCEQNLNHDAMYWYRQDPGQGLRLIYYSQIVNDFQKGDIAEGYSVSREKKESFPLTVTSAQKNPTAFYLCATGRKHTGELFFGEGSRLTVL.

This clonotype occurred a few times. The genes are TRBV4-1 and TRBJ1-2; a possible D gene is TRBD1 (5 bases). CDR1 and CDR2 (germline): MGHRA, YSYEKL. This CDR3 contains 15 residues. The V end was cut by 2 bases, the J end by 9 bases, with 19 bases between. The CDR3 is CASSQRDPPGDSYTF. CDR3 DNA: TGCGCCAGCAGCCAAAGGGACCCCCCCGGCGATAGCTACACCTTC.

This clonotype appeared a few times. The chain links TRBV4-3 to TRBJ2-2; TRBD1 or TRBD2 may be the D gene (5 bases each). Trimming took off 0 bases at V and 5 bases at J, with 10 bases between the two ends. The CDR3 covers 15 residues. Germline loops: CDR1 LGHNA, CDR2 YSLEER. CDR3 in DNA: TGCGCCAGCAGCCAAGAGGGGACCCCTACCGGGGAGCTGTTTTTT. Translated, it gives CASSQEGTPTGELFF.

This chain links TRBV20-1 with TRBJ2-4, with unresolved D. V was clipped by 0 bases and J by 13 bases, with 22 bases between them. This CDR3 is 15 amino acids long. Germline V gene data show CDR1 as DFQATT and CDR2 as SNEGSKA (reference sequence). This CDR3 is CSARDPVPGNNEQYF. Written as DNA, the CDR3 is TGCAGTGCTAGAGATCCGGTACCCGGAAACAATGAGCAGTACTTC.

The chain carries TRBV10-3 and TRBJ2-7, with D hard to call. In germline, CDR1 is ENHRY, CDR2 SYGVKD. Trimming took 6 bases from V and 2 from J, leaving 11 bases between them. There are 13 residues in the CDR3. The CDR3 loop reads CAISVTQTYEQYF. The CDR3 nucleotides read TGTGCCATCAGCGTAACACAAACCTACGAGCAGTACTTC.

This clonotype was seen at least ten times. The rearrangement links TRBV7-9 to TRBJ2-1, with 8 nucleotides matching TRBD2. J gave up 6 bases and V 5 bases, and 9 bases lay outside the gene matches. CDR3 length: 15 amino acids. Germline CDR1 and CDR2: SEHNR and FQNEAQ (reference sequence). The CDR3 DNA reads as TGTGCCAGCAGCCGACCGGGACTAGTTGGCAATGAGCAGTTCTTC. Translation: CASSRPGLVGNEQFF.

In DNA, the CDR3 is TGTGCCAGCAGTGAATTTAAGGGGGGGACATTAATTGGAGGGACCCAGTACTTC. Amino acid sequence: CASSEFKGGTLIGGTQYF. The chain has TRBV2 and TRBJ2-5, with a tentative D call TRBD2 (7 bases). CDR3 length equals 18 residues. V was pared by 2 bases and J by 7 bases, with 26 bases between. Germline CDR1 and CDR2: SNHLY and FYNNEI.

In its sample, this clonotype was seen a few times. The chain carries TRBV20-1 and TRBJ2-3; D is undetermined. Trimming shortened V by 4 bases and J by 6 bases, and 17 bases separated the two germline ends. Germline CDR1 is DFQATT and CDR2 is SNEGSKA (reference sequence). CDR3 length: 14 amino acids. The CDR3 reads CSATPDILRDTQYF. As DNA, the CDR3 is TGCAGTGCTACTCCTGACATCCTCAGGGATACGCAGTATTTT.

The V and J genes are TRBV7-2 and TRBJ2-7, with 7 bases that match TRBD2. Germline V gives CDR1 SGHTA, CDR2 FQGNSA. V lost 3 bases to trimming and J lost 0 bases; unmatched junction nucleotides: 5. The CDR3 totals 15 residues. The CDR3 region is CASSFKSGDSYEQYF. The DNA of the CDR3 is TGTGCCAGCAGCTTTAAGAGCGGGGACTCCTACGAGCAGTACTTC.

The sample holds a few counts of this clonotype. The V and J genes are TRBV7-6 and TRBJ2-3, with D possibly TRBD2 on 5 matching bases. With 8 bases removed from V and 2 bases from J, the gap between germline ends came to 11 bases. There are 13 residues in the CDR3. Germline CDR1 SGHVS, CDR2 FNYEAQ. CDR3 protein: CASEPGNTDTQYF. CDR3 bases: TGTGCCAGCGAGCCGGGGAACACAGATACGCAGTATTTT.

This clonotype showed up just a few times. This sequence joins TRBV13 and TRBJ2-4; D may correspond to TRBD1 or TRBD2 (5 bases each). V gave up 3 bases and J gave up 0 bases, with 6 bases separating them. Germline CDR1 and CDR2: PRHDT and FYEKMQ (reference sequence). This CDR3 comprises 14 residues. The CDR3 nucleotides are TGTGCCAGCAGCTTGGGGGAAGCCAAAAACATTCAGTACTTC. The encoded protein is CASSLGEAKNIQYF.

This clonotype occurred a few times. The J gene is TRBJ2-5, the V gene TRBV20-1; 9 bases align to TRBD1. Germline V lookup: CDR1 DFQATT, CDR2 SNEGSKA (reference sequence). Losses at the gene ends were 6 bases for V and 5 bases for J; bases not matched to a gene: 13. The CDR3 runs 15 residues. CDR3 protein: CSALPRTGAGETQYF. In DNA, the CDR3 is TGCAGTGCCCTACCCCGGACAGGGGCGGGGGAGACCCAGTACTTC.

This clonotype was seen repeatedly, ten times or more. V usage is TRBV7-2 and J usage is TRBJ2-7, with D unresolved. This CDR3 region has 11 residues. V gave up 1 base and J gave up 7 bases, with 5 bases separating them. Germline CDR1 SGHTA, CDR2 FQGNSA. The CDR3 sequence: CASSLVKEQYF. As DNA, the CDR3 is TGTGCCAGCAGCTTAGTGAAGGAGCAGTACTTC.

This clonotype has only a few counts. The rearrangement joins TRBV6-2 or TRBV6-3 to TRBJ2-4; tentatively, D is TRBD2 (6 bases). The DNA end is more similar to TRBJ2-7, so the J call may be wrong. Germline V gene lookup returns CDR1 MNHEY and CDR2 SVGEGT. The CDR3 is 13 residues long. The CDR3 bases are TGTGCCAGCAGTTCGACTAGTATCTACGAGCAGTACTTC. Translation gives CASSSTSIYEQYF.

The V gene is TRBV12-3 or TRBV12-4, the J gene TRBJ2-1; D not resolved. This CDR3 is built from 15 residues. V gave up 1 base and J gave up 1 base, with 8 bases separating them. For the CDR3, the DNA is TGTGCCAGCAGTTTAGATCCGGAATCCTACAATGAGCAGTTCTTC. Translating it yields CASSLDPESYNEQFF.

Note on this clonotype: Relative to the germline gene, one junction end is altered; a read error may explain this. CDR3 in DNA: TGCAGTGCTATTAGAGACAGGGGGCGGTTTAGCTATGGCAACACCTTC. Translating it yields CSAIRDRGRFSYGNTF. The V gene is TRBV20-1, the J gene TRBJ1-2; TRBD1 agrees at 10 bases. CDR3 size: 16 residues. Germline V gene sequence: CDR1 DFQATT, CDR2 SNEGSKA (reference sequence).

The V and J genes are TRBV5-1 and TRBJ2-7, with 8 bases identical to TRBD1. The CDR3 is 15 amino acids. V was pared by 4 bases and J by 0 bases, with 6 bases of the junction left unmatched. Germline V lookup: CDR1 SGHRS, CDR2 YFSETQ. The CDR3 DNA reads TGCGCCAGCAGCGAGGGACAGGCGGGCTCCTACGAGCAGTACTTC. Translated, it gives CASSEGQAGSYEQYF.

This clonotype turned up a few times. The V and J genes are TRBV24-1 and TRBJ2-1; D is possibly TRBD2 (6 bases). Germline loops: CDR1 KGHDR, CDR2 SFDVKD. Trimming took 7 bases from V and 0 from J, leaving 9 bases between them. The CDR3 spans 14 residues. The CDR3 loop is CATRGRSSYNEQFF. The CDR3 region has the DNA TGTGCCACCAGAGGGAGGAGCTCCTACAATGAGCAGTTCTTC.

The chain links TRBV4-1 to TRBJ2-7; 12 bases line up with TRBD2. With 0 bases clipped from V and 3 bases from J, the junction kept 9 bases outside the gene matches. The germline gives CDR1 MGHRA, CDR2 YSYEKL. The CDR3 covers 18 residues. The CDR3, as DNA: TGCGCCAGCAGCCAAGATCCTAGCGGGGGGGCAGTAAACTACGAGCAGTACTTC. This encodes CASSQDPSGGAVNYEQYF.

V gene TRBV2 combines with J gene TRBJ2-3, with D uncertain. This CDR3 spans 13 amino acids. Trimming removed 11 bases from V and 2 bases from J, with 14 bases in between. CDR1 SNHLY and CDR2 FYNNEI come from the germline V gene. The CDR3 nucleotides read TGTGCCGTATCTAACTACCTCACAGATACGCAGTATTTT. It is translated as CAVSNYLTDTQYF.

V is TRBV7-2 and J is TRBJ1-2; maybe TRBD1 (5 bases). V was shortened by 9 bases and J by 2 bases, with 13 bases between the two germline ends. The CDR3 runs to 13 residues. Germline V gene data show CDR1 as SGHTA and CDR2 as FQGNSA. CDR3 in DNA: TGTGCCAGTGGGTCCAGGGAGAACTATGGCTACACCTTC. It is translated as CASGSRENYGYTF.